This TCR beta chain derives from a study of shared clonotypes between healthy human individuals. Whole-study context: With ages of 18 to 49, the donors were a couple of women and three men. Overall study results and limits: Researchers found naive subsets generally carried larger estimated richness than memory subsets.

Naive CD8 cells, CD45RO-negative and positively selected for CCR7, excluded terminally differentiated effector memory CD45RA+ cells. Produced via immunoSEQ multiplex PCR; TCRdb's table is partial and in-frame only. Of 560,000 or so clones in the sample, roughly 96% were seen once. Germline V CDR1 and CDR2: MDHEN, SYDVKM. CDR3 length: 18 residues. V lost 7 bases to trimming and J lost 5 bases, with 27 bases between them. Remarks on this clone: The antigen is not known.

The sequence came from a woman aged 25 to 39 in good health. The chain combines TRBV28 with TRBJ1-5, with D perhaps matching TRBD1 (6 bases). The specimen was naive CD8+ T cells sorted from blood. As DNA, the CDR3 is TGTGCCAGCATAAAAGGGGCGACAGGACGCCTGGGGCATCAGCCCCAGCATTTT. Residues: CASIKGATGRLGHQPQHF.